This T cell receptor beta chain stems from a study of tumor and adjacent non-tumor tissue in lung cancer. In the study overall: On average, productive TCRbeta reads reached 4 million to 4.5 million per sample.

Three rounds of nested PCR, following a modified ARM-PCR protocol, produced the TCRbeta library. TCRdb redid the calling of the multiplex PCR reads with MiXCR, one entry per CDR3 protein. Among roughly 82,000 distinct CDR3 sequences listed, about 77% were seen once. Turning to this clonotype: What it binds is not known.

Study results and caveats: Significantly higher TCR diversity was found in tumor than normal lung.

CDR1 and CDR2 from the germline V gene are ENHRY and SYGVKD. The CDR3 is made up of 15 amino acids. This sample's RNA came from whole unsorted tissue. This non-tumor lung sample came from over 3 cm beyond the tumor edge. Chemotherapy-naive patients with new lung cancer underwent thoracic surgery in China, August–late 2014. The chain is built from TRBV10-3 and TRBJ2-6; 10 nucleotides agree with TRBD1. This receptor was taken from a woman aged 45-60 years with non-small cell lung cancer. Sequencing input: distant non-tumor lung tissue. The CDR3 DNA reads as TGTGTCATAAGGGGACAGGGGAGCGGGGCCAACGTCCTGACTTTC. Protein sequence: CVIRGQGSGANVLTF.